Listed below are T cell receptor beta chains from one sample, sequenced in a study of cytomegalovirus exposure and HLA in healthy donors. Sequenced by immunoSEQ multiplex PCR; TCRdb stores in-frame clones only, minus some. The sample consists of roughly 130,000 clones, more than 55% of them appearing once. Input material: PBMCs. The source is an older woman in good health and CMV-seronegative. Both conserved end residues are part of each CDR3. D genes are given only for firm matches. Some rows mark clone size as missing; the rest say once, few, many or name a class of expanded clone.

j_call clone_size v_call d_call cdr3_aa cdr3_nt
TRBJ2-1 once TRBV9 NA CASSVTATGGQFF TGTGCCAGCAGCGTGACAGCGACCGGGGGGCAGTTCTTC
TRBJ2-1 NA TRBV5-1 NA CASSPILGPNEQFF TGCGCCAGCAGCCCCATACTAGGCCCCAATGAGCAGTTCTTC
TRBJ2-2 NA TRBV7-8 NA CASSLDGGELFF TGTGCCAGCAGCTTAGACGGCGGGGAGCTGTTTTTT
TRBJ2-5 NA TRBV5-1 NA CASSLAGGGETQYF TGCGCCAGCAGCTTGGCAGGAGGTGGGGAGACCCAGTACTTC
TRBJ2-7 NA TRBV5-4 TRBD1 CASSLFPGQGVEQYF TGTGCCAGCAGCTTGTTTCCGGGACAGGGGGTCGAGCAGTACTTC
TRBJ2-3 NA TRBV6-1 TRBD2 CASSEVAGSTDTQYF TGTGCCAGCAGTGAAGTAGCGGGGAGCACAGATACGCAGTATTTT
TRBJ1-1 NA TRBV4-3 NA CASSQAQGSMNTEAFF TGCGCCAGCAGCCAAGCCCAGGGGAGCATGAACACTGAAGCTTTCTTT
TRBJ2-4 NA TRBV7-9 TRBD1 CASRPGTGVHKNIQYF TGTGCCAGCAGACCCGGGACAGGGGTCCACAAAAACATTCAGTACTTC
TRBJ2-3 NA TRBV10-3 NA CAIGGEAGRTDTQYF TGTGCCATCGGGGGTGAGGCGGGACGCACAGATACGCAGTATTTT
TRBJ2-3 NA TRBV21-1 NA CASDLRGHRHNTDTQYF TGTGCCAGCGACCTTCGTGGACACCGACATAACACAGATACGCAGTATTTT
TRBJ2-7 NA TRBV6-5 NA CASSTGVYEQYF TGTGCCAGCAGCACGGGAGTCTACGAGCAGTACTTC